Listed here is a single T cell receptor beta chain. The target of this receptor is not known. The sample holds no much larger clone one base away, and base qualities are not on file. The method was the immunoSEQ multiplex PCR assay. The table was pulled from immuneACCESS by TCRdb, which kept in-frame rearrangements only. Such tables lose some clones; where checked, under half of the loss comes from unresolved V genes, and the rest has no known cause. The sample has 75,000 to 100,000 clones on record, around 96% of them singletons. Of the sample, roughly 0.35% is held by the ten largest clones. The record originates from a study of technical replicates of blood from a handful of donors (TCRdb year 2017). Sequenced material: T cells isolated from PBMCs. The clonotype was recovered from a human donor in good health.

The CDR3 is CASRDSRNTEAFF. The nucleotides read TGTGCCAGCAGGGACAGCCGAAACACTGAAGCTTTCTTT. The V gene is TRBV6-4 and the J gene is TRBJ1-1; TRBD1 is a weak D gene call, 6 bases matching. From a lookup of the germline V gene, CDR1 and CDR2 are MRHNA and SNTAGT. The CDR3 spans 13 residues, from the cysteine through the phenylalanine. The read is trimmed to its CDR3 DNA, 39 bases read in frame from base 1. Cut back by 6 bases and 2 bases, the V and J ends lie 10 bases apart.